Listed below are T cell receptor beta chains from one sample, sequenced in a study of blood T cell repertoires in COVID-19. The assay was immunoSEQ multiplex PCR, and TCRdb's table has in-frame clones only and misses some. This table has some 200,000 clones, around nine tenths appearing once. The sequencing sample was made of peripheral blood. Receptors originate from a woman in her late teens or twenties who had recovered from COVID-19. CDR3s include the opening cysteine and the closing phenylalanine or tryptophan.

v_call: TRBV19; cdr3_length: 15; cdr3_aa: CASSMTSGSTDTQYF
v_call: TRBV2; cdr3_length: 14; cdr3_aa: CASSSGQGNTEAFF
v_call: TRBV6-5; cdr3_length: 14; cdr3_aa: CASSPDFSSYEQYF
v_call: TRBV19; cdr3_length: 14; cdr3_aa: CASRPTATNEKLFF
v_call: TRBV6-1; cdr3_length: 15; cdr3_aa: CASSEEGAWDYGYTF
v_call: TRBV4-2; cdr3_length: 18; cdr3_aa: CASSQDIPRDTLSYGYTF
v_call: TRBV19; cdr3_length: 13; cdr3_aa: CASSIAAVYEQYF
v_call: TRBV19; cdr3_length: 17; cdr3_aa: CASSMYTSGREVNEQFF
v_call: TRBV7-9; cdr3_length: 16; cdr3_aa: CASSGPVSGGSDEQFF
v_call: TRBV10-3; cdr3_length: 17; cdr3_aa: CAISESEDRGWDTEAFF
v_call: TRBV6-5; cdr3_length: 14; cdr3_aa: CASSLYAGGETQYF
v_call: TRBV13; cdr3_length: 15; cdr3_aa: CASSANPGTGNGYTF
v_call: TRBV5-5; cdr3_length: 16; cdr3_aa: CASSPGDRGKGETQYF
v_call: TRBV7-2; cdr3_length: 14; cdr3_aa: CASSPGFVYNEQFF
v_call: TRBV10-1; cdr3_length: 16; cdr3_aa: CASSESGGRAIGELFF
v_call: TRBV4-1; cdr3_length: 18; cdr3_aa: CASSQVLAGASSYNEQFF
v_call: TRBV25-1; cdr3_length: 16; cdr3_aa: CASSESVGDRPYEQYF
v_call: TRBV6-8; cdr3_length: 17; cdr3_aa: CASTPQASRANTGELFF
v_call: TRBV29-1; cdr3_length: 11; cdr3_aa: CSVGDSTEAFF
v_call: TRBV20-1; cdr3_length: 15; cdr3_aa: CSASEQGASNQPQHF
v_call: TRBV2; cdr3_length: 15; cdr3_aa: CASSMRRVLNQPQHF
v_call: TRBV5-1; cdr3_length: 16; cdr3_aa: CASSWEPSGRDNEQFF
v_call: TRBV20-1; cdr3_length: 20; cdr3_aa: CSASFRVGGRAGDGYNEQFF
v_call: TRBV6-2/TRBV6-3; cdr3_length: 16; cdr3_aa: CASSWAGHIGSNEQFF
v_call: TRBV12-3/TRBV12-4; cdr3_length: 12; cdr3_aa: CASTDDRGGYTF
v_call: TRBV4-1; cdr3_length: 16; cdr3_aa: CASSQTPGQPIEPQHF
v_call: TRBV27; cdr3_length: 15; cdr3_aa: CASHSSGAANYGYTF
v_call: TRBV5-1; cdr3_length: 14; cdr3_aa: CASSPGLAGAEQYF
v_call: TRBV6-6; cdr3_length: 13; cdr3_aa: CASTSWRGNEQFF
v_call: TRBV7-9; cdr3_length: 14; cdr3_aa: CASSPAGRLDTQYF
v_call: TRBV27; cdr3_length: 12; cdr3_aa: CASSRTSGSEYF
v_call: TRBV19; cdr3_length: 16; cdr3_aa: CASSTRGGQGSYEQYF
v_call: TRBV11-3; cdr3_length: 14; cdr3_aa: CASSPSGEDEKLFF
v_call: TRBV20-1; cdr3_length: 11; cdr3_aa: CSARTPGELFF
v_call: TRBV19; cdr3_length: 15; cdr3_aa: CASSITGSSNTEAFF
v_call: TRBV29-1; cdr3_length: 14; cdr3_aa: CSVEDPGGSYEQYF